Following are 4 T cell receptor beta chains from one sample sequenced in a study of blood T cells in healthy people across ages. Primed by a sample-barcoded 5' primer and a J-beta primer mix, a second PCR proceeded for about 7 to 11 cycles. From the 5' RACE reads, TCRdb called clonotypes with MiXCR, one entry per CDR3 protein. Seen here are hundreds of thousands of distinct CDR3 sequences, roughly 41% observed once, and the top ten hold about 32%. The sequencing input was blood. Every receptor here comes from a man at least 80 years old in good health.

The chain links TRBV5-1 to TRBJ2-7; the D gene is possibly TRBD2 (5 bases). This CDR3 is 15 amino acids long. V was trimmed by 5 bases and J by 3 bases, leaving 18 bases between them. In germline, CDR1 is SGHRS, CDR2 YFSETQ. The CDR3 protein is CASRPGRAENYEQYF. In DNA form, the CDR3 reads TGCGCCAGCAGACCTGGACGAGCGGAAAACTACGAGCAGTACTTC.

This chain links TRBV11-1 with TRBJ1-2; the D is unclear. This CDR3 is 13 amino acids long. V shed 7 bases and J shed 6 bases, with 15 bases lying between them. Looked up from germline, CDR1 is SGHAT and CDR2 is FQDESV (reference sequence). The DNA for the CDR3 is TGTGCCAGCACCCCGTCCTCCGGCCATGGCTACACCTTC. This translates into CASTPSSGHGYTF. Variable domain in full (rest from reference TRBV11-1 and TRBJ1-2): EAEVAQSPRYKITEKSQAVAFWCDPISGHATLYWYRQILGQGPELLVQFQDESVVDDSQLPKDRFSAERLKGVDSTLKIQPAELGDSAMYLCASTPSSGHGYTFGSGTRLTVV.

This rearrangement joins TRBV20-1 to TRBJ2-7, with a weak D call TRBD1 (5 bases). The CDR3 has 10 amino acids. V was trimmed by 8 bases and J by 7 bases, leaving 12 bases between them. Germline-derived CDR1 and CDR2 are DFQATT and SNEGSKA (reference sequence). Here the CDR3 reads CSKGLDEQYF. The CDR3 bases are TGCAGTAAGGGGTTGGATGAGCAGTACTTC.

The CDR3 coding sequence is TGTGCCAGCAGCCGGGGAGGGGCAAAAGAGACCCAGTACTTC. It translates to CASSRGGAKETQYF. The chain links TRBV11-3 to TRBJ2-7, with TRBD2 matching 7 bases. The end of the DNA fits TRBJ2-5 better, so the J call may be wrong. Germline assignment: CDR1 SGHNT and CDR2 YENEEA. The CDR3 runs 14 residues.